This T cell receptor beta chain was profiled in a study of T cell repertoires in cytomegalovirus infection. For the study at large: CMV infection and matching HLA type were both indicated by public TCR beta signatures. Findings and caveats of the study: Using cumulative public TCR beta family frequency, the authors identified those who carried CMV together with the relevant HLA. HLA-C-restricted CMV clonotypes gave the most frequent clonotype in two of eight donors.

Note on this clonotype: The antigen is not known.

Each CDR3 protein gets one entry after TCRdb re-called the reads with MiXCR. The data show around 740,000 distinct CDR3 sequences, 35% seen once. The sequence was collected from a human donor in good health (CMV status not recorded). Some clones in this sample may be carry-over from other donors' samples. What was sequenced was PBMCs.

The DNA for the CDR3 is TGTGCCAGCAGTCCCTTCCCCGACACTGAAGCTTTCTTT. This codes for CASSPFPDTEAFF. The chain couples TRBV12-3 or TRBV12-4 to TRBJ1-1; D unclear. The V end lost 5 bases, the J end lost 3 bases, and 10 bases lay between the germline ends. The CDR3 runs to 13 residues.